This T cell receptor beta chain derives from a study of siplizumab effects on memory and regulatory T cells (dated 2019 in TCRdb). The study in broad terms: The study looked at the effect of siplizumab, an anti-CD2 antibody, on alloreactive T-cell subsets in allogeneic mixed lymphocyte reactions made from human PBMCs. What the authors observed across the whole study: In reactions with siplizumab, an average of roughly 70% of mappable alloreactive CD4+ clones were Treg-derived, compared with 26.9% in control reactions. The cumulative frequency of alloreactive sequences traceable to unstimulated CD4+ memory T cells was significantly reduced by siplizumab. Sequences below about 10^-5 frequency were poorly captured, so only a minor fraction of alloreactive clones could be mapped to unstimulated subsets. For roughly 80-97% of proliferating CD4+ or CD8+ clones, no naive or memory phenotype could be assigned. The suppressive function of proliferating Tregs from siplizumab cultures was not functionally confirmed. Greater diversity appeared to be present in unstimulated naive T cells than in memory T cells, and a substantial contribution to the alloresponse seemed to be made by naive cells.

The library was produced with the immunoSEQ multiplex PCR assay. About 9.1 x 10^4 TCR templates per sample were assayed on the deep sequencing platform. Genomic DNA extracted from sorted T cells was the material used for TCRbeta CDR3 sequencing. Regarding the original processing steps: The R programming language was used for clonal analysis of the TCRbeta CDR3 data. Alloreactive CD4+ and CD8+ clones were defined by comparing unstimulated samples with post-reaction CFSE-low samples. Regulatory or non-regulatory origin was assigned to alloreactive CD4+ clones by matching of sequences to sorted unstimulated Treg and non-Treg repertoires. TCRdb re-hosts the immuneACCESS table, in-frame sequences only. Its copies lack some clones; in the studies checked, an unresolved V gene accounts for under half of them, and the cause for the rest is not known. V and J calls plus clone size are reproduced from that table; the DNA served to infer D and trimming. A total of about 100,000 clones appear in this sample, more than 85% of them only once. The ten largest make up over 0.12% of the sample.

On this clone: This clone's antigen is unknown. No clone much larger than this one lies a single base away; base qualities are absent.

For CDR1 and CDR2, the germline V gene lists LGHNA and YNFKEQ. From its cysteine to its phenylalanine, the CDR3 spans 14 amino acids. CDR3 DNA is the only sequence kept; it has 42 bases, read in frame from the first base. V is pared back by 0 bases and J by 8 bases, with 13 bases lying between the germline termini. Sorted unstimulated T cells and proliferating T cells recovered from mixed lymphocyte reactions underwent TCRbeta CDR3 sequencing. Fresh whole blood from roughly ten HLA-typed healthy donors was used to isolate PBMCs. The sample comprised CD4+ T cells sorted from blood. The V gene is TRBV4-2 and the J gene is TRBJ1-2; the D segment could be TRBD1, given 6 matching bases. The origin of this receptor is a human donor in good health. At the DNA level, the sequence is TGTGCCAGCAGCCAAGATGGGGGGCCAGAGGGCTACACCTTC. Protein translation: CASSQDGGPEGYTF.